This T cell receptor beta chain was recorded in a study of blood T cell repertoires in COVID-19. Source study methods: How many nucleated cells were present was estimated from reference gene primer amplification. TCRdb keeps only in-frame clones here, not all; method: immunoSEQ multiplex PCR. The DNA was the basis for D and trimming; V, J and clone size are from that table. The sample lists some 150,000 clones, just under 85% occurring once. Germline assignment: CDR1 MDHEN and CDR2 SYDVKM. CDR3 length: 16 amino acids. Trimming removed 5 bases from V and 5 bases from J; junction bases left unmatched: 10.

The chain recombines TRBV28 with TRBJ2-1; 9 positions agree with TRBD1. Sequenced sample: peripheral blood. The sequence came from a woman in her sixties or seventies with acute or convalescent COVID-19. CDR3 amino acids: CASSTPGTGKHNEQFF. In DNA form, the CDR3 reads TGTGCCAGCAGTACTCCCGGGACAGGGAAGCACAATGAGCAGTTCTTC. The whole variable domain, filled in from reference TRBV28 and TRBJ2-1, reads DVKVTQSSRYLVKRTGEKVFLECVQDMDHENMFWYRQDPGLGLRLIYFSYDVKMKEKGDIPEGYSVSREKKERFSLILESASTNQTSMYLCASSTPGTGKHNEQFFGPGTRLTVL.